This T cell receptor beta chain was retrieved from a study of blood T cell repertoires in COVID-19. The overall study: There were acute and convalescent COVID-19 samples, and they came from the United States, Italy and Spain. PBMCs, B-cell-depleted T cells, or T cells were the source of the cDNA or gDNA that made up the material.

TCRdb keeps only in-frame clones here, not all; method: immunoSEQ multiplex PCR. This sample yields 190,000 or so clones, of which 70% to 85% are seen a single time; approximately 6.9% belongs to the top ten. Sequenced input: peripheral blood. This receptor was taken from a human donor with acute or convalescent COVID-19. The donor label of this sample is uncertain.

The CDR3 nucleotides read TGCAGTGCTAGTGGGACTTTCACAGATACGCAGTATTTT. It translates to CSASGTFTDTQYF. The chain couples TRBV20-1 to TRBJ2-3; maybe TRBD2 (6 bases). Germline CDR1 DFQATT, CDR2 SNEGSKA (reference sequence). The CDR3 loop spans 13 amino acids. The germline V and J ends were trimmed by 3 bases and 2 bases, with 9 bases remaining between them.